This passage covers 22 T cell receptor beta chains from one sample sequenced in a study of blood T cell repertoires in COVID-19. Produced via immunoSEQ multiplex PCR; TCRdb's table is partial and in-frame only. Counted here are under 100,000 clones, roughly nine tenths occurring once; the ten biggest clones make up roughly 5%. Material: peripheral blood. All receptors come from a man aged 50 or older with acute or convalescent COVID-19.

The J gene is TRBJ1-5, the V gene TRBV29-1; a weak D match, TRBD1 (6 bases). CDR3 length: 12 residues. CDR1 is SQVTM and CDR2 is ANQGSEA in the germline V gene. Trimming shortened V by 6 bases and J by 5 bases, and 11 bases separated the two germline ends. Written as DNA, the CDR3 is TGCAGCGTCTCAGGGGCTGATCAGCCCCAGCATTTT. Its translation: CSVSGADQPQHF.

The J gene is TRBJ2-1, the V gene TRBV5-1; TRBD2 might be the D (5 bases). The CDR3 has 13 amino acids. Trimming took 4 bases from V and 7 from J, leaving 12 bases between them. Germline CDR1 reads SGHRS; CDR2 reads YFSETQ. The CDR3 reads CASSPDSHNEQFF. CDR3 sequence (DNA): TGCGCCAGCAGCCCGGACTCCCATAATGAGCAGTTCTTC.

The rearrangement links TRBV19 to TRBJ1-5; 9 positions match TRBD1. Germline V gene data show CDR1 as LNHDA and CDR2 as SQIVND (reference sequence). Unmatched junction bases numbered 13, after V lost 7 bases and J lost 9 bases. The CDR3 loop spans 15 amino acids. The CDR3: CASTFGTGIYGPQHF. CDR3 nucleotide sequence: TGTGCCAGTACCTTTGGGACAGGGATTTACGGGCCCCAGCATTTT.

The chain couples TRBV12-3 or TRBV12-4 to TRBJ1-1; D uncertain. V dropped 5 bases and J dropped 6 bases, with 7 bases sitting between them. The CDR3 consists of 11 residues. CDR3 region: CASSPQAEAFF. Written as DNA, the CDR3 is TGTGCCAGCAGTCCACAAGCTGAAGCTTTCTTT.

V gene TRBV7-9 combines with J gene TRBJ1-5; D is unclear. Trimming took off 0 bases at V and 4 bases at J, with 4 bases between the two ends. Germline assignment: CDR1 SEHNR and CDR2 FQNEAQ (reference sequence). The CDR3 loop spans 13 amino acids. The CDR3 nucleotides are TGTGCCAGCAGCTTAGCTCCGAATCAGCCCCAGCATTTT. Translating it yields CASSLAPNQPQHF.

V is TRBV21-1 and J is TRBJ2-7; TRBD2, the table's D call, was not compared with the DNA. TRBV21-1 is a recognized pseudogene. There are 15 residues in the CDR3. Here the CDR3 reads CASRDSGDDSYEQYF. The CDR3 coding sequence is TGTGCCAGCAGGGATAGCGGAGATGACTCCTACGAGCAGTACTTC.

The rearrangement joins TRBV11-2 to TRBJ2-2; D call uncertain. The CDR3 is 15 residues long. V lost 7 bases to trimming and J lost 1 base, with 13 bases between them. Looked up from germline, CDR1 is SGHAT and CDR2 is FQNNGV. The CDR3 bases are TGTGCCAGCAACCTAGTCGATCGGAACACCGGGGAGCTGTTTTTT. Its protein is CASNLVDRNTGELFF.

J is TRBJ2-7 and V is TRBV7-6; weak D call: TRBD2 (5 bases). V lost 0 bases to trimming and J lost 6 bases, with 12 bases between them. Per germline, CDR1 SGHVS and CDR2 FNYEAQ. The CDR3 is made up of 14 amino acids. This chain's CDR3 is CASSLAGAKGEQYF. CDR3 nucleotide sequence: TGTGCCAGCAGCTTAGCGGGAGCCAAGGGCGAGCAGTACTTC.

The V and J genes are TRBV6-1 and TRBJ2-1; tentatively, D is TRBD1 (5 bases). The CDR3 covers 17 residues. Germline CDR1 reads MNHNS; CDR2 reads SASEGT. With 3 bases removed from V and 1 base from J, the gap between germline ends came to 16 bases. The CDR3 bases are TGTGCCAGCAGTGAGGGATGGGCGCCAGGGTCCTACAATGAGCAGTTCTTC. It specifies CASSEGWAPGSYNEQFF.

The chain joins TRBV7-6 to TRBJ2-2; no reliable D call. The CDR3 has 14 residues. The germline V and J ends were trimmed by 2 bases and 4 bases, with 8 bases remaining between them. From germline, CDR1 is SGHVS and CDR2 FNYEAQ. The CDR3 DNA reads as TGTGCCAGCAGCTTAACCCCCGGCACCGGGGAGCTGTTTTTT. It yields the protein CASSLTPGTGELFF.

V usage is TRBV19 and J usage is TRBJ2-3, with a possible D match to TRBD2 (6 bases). CDR3 length: 16 amino acids. Germline CDR1 is LNHDA and CDR2 is SQIVND (reference sequence). The V gene lost 3 bases and the J gene lost 4 bases, with 17 bases spanning the gap. DNA for the CDR3: TGTGCCAGTAGTATGTTTCCGGGATGGGAGGCAGATACGCAGTATTTT. Translation: CASSMFPGWEADTQYF.

This clone was detected once. V usage is TRBV6-6 and J usage is TRBJ1-5; 7 bases line up with TRBD1. This CDR3 has 15 residues. Germline V gene data show CDR1 as MNHNY and CDR2 as SVGAGI (reference sequence). Losses at the gene ends were 5 bases for V and 7 bases for J; bases not matched to a gene: 11. The CDR3 loop is CASSRETGVGQPQHF. For the CDR3, the DNA is TGTGCCAGCAGTCGTGAAACAGGGGTGGGACAGCCCCAGCATTTT.

The gene calls are TRBV4-1 and TRBJ1-1, with D perhaps matching TRBD1 (6 bases). Germline assignment: CDR1 MGHRA and CDR2 YSYEKL. The V gene lost 0 bases and the J gene lost 7 bases, with 12 bases spanning the gap. This CDR3 has 14 residues. CDR3 sequence: CASSQEGQGFEAFF. CDR3 sequence (DNA): TGCGCCAGCAGCCAAGAAGGTCAGGGGTTTGAAGCTTTCTTT.

The CDR3 sequence is CATSRDLFAGSSYNEQFF. The CDR3 DNA sequence: TGTGCCACCAGCAGAGATCTGTTTGCCGGGAGCTCCTACAATGAGCAGTTCTTC. The V gene is TRBV15, the J gene TRBJ2-1, with a tentative D call TRBD2 (6 bases). Looked up from germline, CDR1 is LNHNV and CDR2 is YYDKDF (reference sequence). Trimming cost V 0 bases and J 0 bases, with 15 bases left between them. The CDR3 runs 18 residues.

The genes are TRBV5-1 and TRBJ2-1; TRBD2 matches 9 bases. CDR1 is SGHRS and CDR2 is YFSETQ in the germline V gene. The CDR3 is made up of 16 amino acids. The V segment lost 2 bases and the J segment 9 bases; nucleotides outside the gene matches: 12. CDR3 nucleotide sequence: TGCGCCAGCAGCTTCGGGAGGCTAGCGGGATACGGTGAGCAGTTCTTC. Encoded protein: CASSFGRLAGYGEQFF.

The rearrangement uses TRBV4-2 and TRBJ2-5; D perhaps matches TRBD2 (6 bases). This CDR3 region has 15 residues. The V gene's germline CDR1 is LGHNA and CDR2 YNFKEQ. V shed 5 bases and J shed 1 base, with 14 bases lying between them. As DNA, the CDR3 is TGTGCCAGCAGCAAGGCGAGGACTACCCAAGAGACCCAGTACTTC. Translating it yields CASSKARTTQETQYF.

The V gene is TRBV7-2, the J gene TRBJ1-1; no clear D. Germline V gene sequence: CDR1 SGHTA, CDR2 FQGNSA. V lost 5 bases and J 3 bases, leaving 4 bases between the germline ends. There are 11 residues in the CDR3. CDR3 DNA: TGTGCCAGCAGCGCGGACACTGAAGCTTTCTTT. Its translation: CASSADTEAFF.

J is TRBJ1-2 and V is TRBV29-1; TRBD1 matches 7 bases. Germline CDR1 and CDR2: SQVTM and ANQGSEA. This CDR3 contains 13 residues. With 3 bases clipped from V and 3 bases from J, the junction kept 4 bases outside the gene matches. Here the CDR3 reads CSVDPGGYYGYTF. As DNA, the CDR3 is TGCAGCGTTGACCCAGGGGGATACTATGGCTACACCTTC. Using reference TRBV29-1 and TRBJ1-2 for the parts outside the CDR3, the full variable domain is SAVISQKPSRDICQRGTSLTIQCQVDSQVTMMFWYRQQPGQSLTLIATANQGSEATYESGFVIDKFPISRPNLTFSTLTVSNMSPEDSSIYLCSVDPGGYYGYTFGSGTRLTVV.

This chain uses TRBV30 with TRBJ2-2, with TRBD1 identical over 12 bases. The CDR3 is made up of 14 amino acids. Per germline, CDR1 GTSNPN and CDR2 SVGIG (reference sequence). After removal of 8 bases from V and 2 bases from J, the junction contained 3 bases not matched to a gene. CDR3 nucleotides: TGTGCCGGGGGACAGGGGGCTAACACCGGGGAGCTGTTTTTT. Translated: CAGGQGANTGELFF.

This chain connects TRBV5-4 to TRBJ1-1; no reliable D call. The CDR3 consists of 13 residues. Trimming stripped 1 base from V and 6 bases from J, with 10 bases between. The V gene's germline CDR1 is SGHNT and CDR2 YYREEE (reference sequence). The CDR3 loop is CASSLTGIPEAFF. The CDR3 DNA reads as TGTGCCAGCAGCTTGACGGGTATCCCTGAAGCTTTCTTT.

The J gene is TRBJ1-5, the V gene TRBV27, with a tentative D call TRBD1 (6 bases). Trimming stripped 5 bases from V and 1 base from J, with 18 bases between. The CDR3 has 17 amino acids. Germline-derived CDR1 and CDR2 are MNHEY and SMNVEV (reference sequence). The CDR3 sequence is CASSHLGGGKSNQPQHF. For the CDR3, the DNA is TGTGCCAGCAGTCACCTAGGGGGGGGGAAAAGCAATCAGCCCCAGCATTTT.

The J gene is TRBJ2-1, the V gene TRBV5-6, with 11 bases that match TRBD1. Germline V gene lookup returns CDR1 SGHDT and CDR2 YYEEEE. With V trimmed by 3 bases and J by 8 bases, 7 bases remained unmatched. CDR3 length: 15 residues. The CDR3 DNA sequence: TGTGCCAGCAGCTCGGGGACAGGGGGGGACCATGAGCAGTTCTTC. Its translation: CASSSGTGGDHEQFF.